This T cell receptor (beta chain) comes out of a study of vaccination effects on CD4 cells after COVID-19. This clone showed up just a few times. Antigen unknown. Using viral peptide pools, the ViraFEST assay grew out antigen-specific CD4+ T cells prior to sequencing. Between days 9 and 11 of culture, CD4+ T cells were separated out. Their SARS-CoV-2 infection, verified by PCR, occurred between March and December 2020. After 1.8 million or so PBMC were placed in each well, they were cultured with approximately 9.4 IU/ml IL-2 and around 10 ug/ml peptides. Days 3 and 7 saw half the medium replaced with IL-2 medium. Trimming stripped 4 bases from V and 7 bases from J, with 13 bases between. The CDR3 spans 13 residues. Libraries were prepared by immunoSEQ multiplex PCR; TCRdb keeps only in-frame clonotypes and omits some of them. The sample lists about 45,000 clones; around 72% were seen once.

The rearrangement links TRBV12-3 or TRBV12-4 to TRBJ1-1, with TRBD1 as a possible D gene (6 bases). The clonotype comes from a human donor who had a prior SARS-CoV-2 infection. The sample here was CD4+ T cells from PBMCs cultured with a peptide pool, taken before COVID-19 vaccination. The CDR3 loop reads CASSSQGFGEAFF. In nucleotides, the CDR3 is TGTGCCAGCAGTTCACAGGGATTCGGTGAAGCTTTCTTT.